Listed below are T cell receptor beta chains from one sample, sequenced in a study of cytomegalovirus exposure and HLA in healthy donors. Profiled with immunoSEQ multiplex PCR; TCRdb holds only in-frame clones, not every one. The sample has 100,000 to 150,000 clones, about three quarters seen once; the top ten hold about 13%. The sequencing sample was made of PBMCs. These receptors were taken from a woman in her sixties in good health and CMV-seropositive. CDR3s include the opening cysteine and the closing phenylalanine or tryptophan. Each record gives: CDR3 protein, CDR3 DNA, clone size, J gene, D gene, V gene. The D gene is left open where the match is weak. Some rows have no size entry. The others give once, few or many, or a class for an expanded clone.

CASSLGLGNTIYF	TGTGCCAGCAGCTTGGGCCTAGGAAACACCATATATTTT	-	TRBJ1-3	-	TRBV5-6
CASSPTPYEQYF	TGTGCCAGCAGCCCGACTCCATACGAGCAGTACTTC	-	TRBJ2-7	-	TRBV2
CASNEQAGSSYNEQFF	TGCGCCAGCAACGAACAAGCGGGATCCTCCTACAATGAGCAGTTCTTC	-	TRBJ2-1	TRBD2	TRBV5-1
CAWSRQGGQPQHF	TGTGCCTGGAGTCGACAGGGTGGTCAGCCCCAGCATTTT	few	TRBJ1-5	TRBD1	TRBV30
CASSMTSGGQETQYF	TGTGCCAGTAGTATGACTAGCGGGGGACAAGAGACCCAGTACTTC	-	TRBJ2-5	TRBD2	TRBV19
CASSPRPQGAEAFF	TGTGCCAGCTCACCCCGGCCGCAGGGGGCTGAAGCTTTCTTT	-	TRBJ1-1	TRBD1	TRBV18
CASSYRSGTGELFF	TGTGCCAGCAGTTACCGGTCTGGCACCGGGGAGCTGTTTTTT	-	TRBJ2-2	-	TRBV6-5
CASSFTGTLGAWEQYF	TGTGCCAGCAGCTTCACCGGGACATTGGGGGCTTGGGAGCAGTACTTC	-	TRBJ2-5	-	TRBV11-2
CASSLGDPGQGYGYTF	TGTGCCAGCAGCTTAGGCGACCCGGGACAGGGGTATGGCTACACCTTC	-	TRBJ1-2	TRBD1	TRBV11-2
CASSVDQGTDTQYF	TGTGCCAGCAGCGTAGACCAGGGCACAGATACGCAGTATTTT	-	TRBJ2-3	-	TRBV9
CASSAGGGYYNSPLHF	TGTGCCAGCAGCGCCGGTGGAGGGTACTATAATTCACCCCTCCACTTT	-	TRBJ1-6	-	TRBV9
CASSIGQGNTEAFF	TGCGCCAGCAGCATCGGACAGGGGAACACTGAAGCTTTCTTT	-	TRBJ1-1	TRBD1	TRBV5-1
CASSKTGALVGYTF	TGTGCCAGCAGCAAGACAGGTGCTTTGGTAGGCTACACCTTC	once	TRBJ1-2	-	TRBV9
CASSQASGGYNEQFF	TGTGCCAGCAGTCAAGCTAGCGGGGGTTACAATGAGCAGTTCTTC	-	TRBJ2-1	TRBD2	TRBV6-1
CASSLVLSGLSYEQYF	TGTGCCAGCAGCTTAGTGCTGTCAGGCCTTTCTTACGAGCAGTACTTC	-	TRBJ2-7	-	TRBV11-2
CASSWGGGVKNYGYTF	TGTGCCAGCAGCTGGGGGGGCGGCGTTAAGAACTATGGCTACACCTTC	few	TRBJ1-2	-	TRBV5-4
CASSLGGTGNTGELFF	TGTGCCAGCAGCTTAGGGGGGACAGGAAACACCGGGGAGCTGTTTTTT	-	TRBJ2-2	TRBD1	TRBV7-9
CASSISGANVLTF	TGTGCCAGCAGTATATCTGGGGCCAACGTCCTGACTTTC	-	TRBJ2-6	-	TRBV7-9
CASTWIEAGEQFF	TGCGCCAGCACCTGGATAGAGGCGGGGGAGCAGTTCTTC	once	TRBJ2-1	-	TRBV5-1
CASSPQGLGSGELFF	TGTGCCAGCAGCCCCCAGGGGTTGGGGTCCGGGGAGCTGTTTTTT	-	TRBJ2-2	-	TRBV7-3
CASSEALATGADNQPQHF	TGTGCCAGCAGTGAAGCGCTTGCGACAGGGGCGGACAATCAGCCCCAGCATTTT	-	TRBJ1-5	TRBD1	TRBV2
CSVEESGVGAF	TGCAGCGTTGAAGAGTCCGGAGTGGGAGCCTTC	-	TRBJ1-2	-	TRBV29-1
CASSSGTGGRNQPQHF	TGTGCCAGCAGTTCCGGGACAGGGGGCCGAAATCAGCCCCAGCATTTT	once	TRBJ1-5	TRBD1	TRBV27
CASIGTGRSEAFF	TGTGCCAGCATAGGGACAGGTCGGTCCGAAGCTTTCTTT	-	TRBJ1-1	TRBD1	TRBV6-5
CSAPHGETQYF	TGCAGTGCCCCCCACGGGGAGACCCAGTACTTC	-	TRBJ2-5	-	TRBV20-1
CASSHLTGGKNIQYF	TGCGCCAGCAGCCATCTGACGGGAGGAAAAAACATTCAGTACTTC	-	TRBJ2-4	TRBD2	TRBV4-1
CASSSTGVGANVLTF	TGTGCCAGCAGCTCGACAGGGGTTGGGGCCAACGTCCTGACTTTC	-	TRBJ2-6	TRBD1	TRBV7-9
CASSTSEAASGNTIYF	TGCGCCAGCAGCACGAGCGAGGCGGCCTCTGGAAACACCATATATTTT	-	TRBJ1-3	-	TRBV4-1
CASSFETGGPDTQYF	TGTGCCAGCAGCTTTGAAACAGGGGGCCCAGATACGCAGTATTTT	few	TRBJ2-3	TRBD1	TRBV7-2
CASTPGTSRTDTQYF	TGTGCCAGCACCCCTGGGACTAGTCGTACAGATACGCAGTATTTT	-	TRBJ2-3	TRBD2	TRBV7-9
CASSKRDYGYTF	TGTGCCAGTAGTAAGCGGGACTATGGCTACACCTTC	-	TRBJ1-2	-	TRBV19
CASSPRVHGYTF	TGTGCCAGCAGTCCCAGGGTCCATGGCTACACCTTC	once	TRBJ1-2	-	TRBV27
CASSHTGGASPLHF	TGCGCCAGCAGCCACACAGGGGGCGCGTCACCCCTCCACTTT	-	TRBJ1-6	TRBD1	TRBV5-1
CASSMVALAGQPQHF	TGTGCCAGTAGTATGGTGGCACTGGCGGGACAGCCCCAGCATTTT	-	TRBJ1-5	-	TRBV19
CASSLRTSGTDTQYF	TGTGCCAGCAGCTTAAGGACTAGCGGCACAGATACGCAGTATTTT	-	TRBJ2-3	TRBD2	TRBV11-1
CASSSAPGHGSYTF	TGTGCCAGCAGCTCCGCTCCGGGACATGGTAGCTACACCTTC	-	TRBJ1-2	-	TRBV7-2
CASSGNPTGVQETQYF	TGTGCCAGCAGCGGAAACCCGACAGGGGTCCAAGAGACCCAGTACTTC	few	TRBJ2-5	TRBD1	TRBV9
CASSLGQGDANVLTF	TGTGCCAGCAGCCTCGGACAGGGGGACGCCAACGTCCTGACTTTC	few	TRBJ2-6	TRBD1	TRBV7-9
CASSLRQGAVRTEAFF	TGTGCCAGCAGCTTGAGACAGGGGGCTGTGAGGACTGAAGCTTTCTTT	-	TRBJ1-1	TRBD1	TRBV5-5
CASSPGTSGSTDTQYF	TGTGCCAGCAGCCCCGGGACTAGCGGGAGCACAGATACGCAGTATTTT	-	TRBJ2-3	TRBD2	TRBV7-3
CASSYDYSDEQYF	TGTGCCAGCAGCTACGACTATTCTGACGAGCAGTACTTC	-	TRBJ2-7	-	TRBV5-5
CASMRQRETQYF	TGTGCCAGCATGAGACAGAGAGAGACCCAGTACTTC	-	TRBJ2-5	-	TRBV2
CASSQDDRMNTEAFF	TGTGCCAGCAGCCAAGATGACAGAATGAACACTGAAGCTTTCTTT	few	TRBJ1-1	-	TRBV14
CASASAENTEAFF	TGTGCCAGCGCCTCCGCAGAGAACACTGAAGCTTTCTTT	-	TRBJ1-1	-	TRBV7-6
CACTTGTLNTEAFF	TGTGCCTGTACAACCGGGACATTGAACACTGAAGCTTTCTTT	once	TRBJ1-1	-	TRBV30
CASSFPQGSGNTIYF	TGTGCCAGCAGTTTTCCGCAGGGCTCTGGAAACACCATATATTTT	-	TRBJ1-3	-	TRBV28